The clone carrying this TCR beta chain was detected ten times or more. Its antigen is undetermined. As to time point: pre-sensitization, week 0. Indicated treatment: therapeutic diphenylcyclopropenone sensitization with weekly scalp DPC. TCRdb passed the RACE reads through MiXCR, listing each CDR3 protein once. The sample includes around 380,000 distinct CDR3 sequences, roughly 6% of them seen just once. This record comes from a study of human T cells and chemical hapten exposure. About the research overall: After 6 days, upper back 0.01% DPC patch tests were scored.

The V end lost 7 bases, the J end lost 6 bases, and 15 bases lay between the germline ends. Germline CDR1 reads SQVTM; CDR2 reads ANQGSEA. The CDR3 is 12 amino acids. Study observations and caveats: Compared to controls, expanded TCRs made significantly more large clusters of similar CDR3s.

Sequenced material: whole blood, taken in connection with sensitization to the hapten diphenylcyclopropenone (DPC). The gene calls are TRBV29-1 and TRBJ1-2, with D unclear. The origin of this receptor is a woman aged 18 to 35 with alopecia areata. Some clones in this sample may be carry-over from other donors' samples. The DNA of the CDR3 is TGCAGCGCCCACGAGGGAGGCGATGGCTACACCTTC. Its translation: CSAHEGGDGYTF.